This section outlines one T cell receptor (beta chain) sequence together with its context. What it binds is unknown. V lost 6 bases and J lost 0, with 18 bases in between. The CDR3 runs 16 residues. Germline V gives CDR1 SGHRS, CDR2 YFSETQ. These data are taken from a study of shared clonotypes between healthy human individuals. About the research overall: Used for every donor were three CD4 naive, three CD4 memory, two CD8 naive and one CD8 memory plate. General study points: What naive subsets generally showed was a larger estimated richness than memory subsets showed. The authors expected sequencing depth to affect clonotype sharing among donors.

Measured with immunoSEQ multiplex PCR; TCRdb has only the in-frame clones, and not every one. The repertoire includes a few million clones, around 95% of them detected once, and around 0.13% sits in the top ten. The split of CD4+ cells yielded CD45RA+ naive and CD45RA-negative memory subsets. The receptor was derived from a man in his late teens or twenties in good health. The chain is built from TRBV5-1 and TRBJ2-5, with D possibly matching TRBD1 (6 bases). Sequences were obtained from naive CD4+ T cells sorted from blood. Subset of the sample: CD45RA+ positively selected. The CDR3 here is CASTPGSGVDQETQYF. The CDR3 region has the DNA TGCGCCAGCACCCCCGGGTCAGGGGTCGACCAAGAGACCCAGTACTTC. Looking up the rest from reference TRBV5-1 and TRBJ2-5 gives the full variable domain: KAGVTQTPRYLIKTRGQQVTLSCSPISGHRSVSWYQQTPGQGLQFLFEYFSETQRNKGNFPGRFSGRQFSNSRSEMNVSTLELGDSALYLCASTPGSGVDQETQYFGPGTRLLVL.